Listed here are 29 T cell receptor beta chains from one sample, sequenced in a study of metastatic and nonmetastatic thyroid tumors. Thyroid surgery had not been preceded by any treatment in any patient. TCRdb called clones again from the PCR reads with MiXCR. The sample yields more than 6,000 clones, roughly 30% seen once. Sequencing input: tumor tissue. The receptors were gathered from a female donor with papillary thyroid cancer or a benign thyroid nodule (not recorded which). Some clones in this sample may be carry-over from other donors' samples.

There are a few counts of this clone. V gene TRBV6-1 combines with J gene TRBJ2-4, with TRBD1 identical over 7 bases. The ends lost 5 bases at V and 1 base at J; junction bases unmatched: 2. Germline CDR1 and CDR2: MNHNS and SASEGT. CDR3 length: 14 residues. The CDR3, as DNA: TGTGCCAGCAGTAAGGACAGGGCCAAAAACATTCAGTACTTC. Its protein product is CASSKDRAKNIQYF.

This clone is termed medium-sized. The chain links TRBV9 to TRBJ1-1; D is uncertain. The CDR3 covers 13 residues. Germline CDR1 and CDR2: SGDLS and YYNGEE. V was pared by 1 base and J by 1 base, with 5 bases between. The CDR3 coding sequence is TGTGCCAGCAGCGTACAACAGAACACTGAAGCTTTCTTT. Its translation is CASSVQQNTEAFF.

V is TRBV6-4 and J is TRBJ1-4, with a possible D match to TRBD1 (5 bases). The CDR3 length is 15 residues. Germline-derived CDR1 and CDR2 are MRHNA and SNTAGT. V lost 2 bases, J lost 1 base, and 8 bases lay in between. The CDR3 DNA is TGTGCCAGCAGTGACGAGGGGCAAACTAATGAAAAACTGTTTTTT. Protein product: CASSDEGQTNEKLFF.

The CDR3 is CASSQEGTAAYEQYF. The DNA of the CDR3 is TGTGCCAGCAGCCAAGAGGGGACAGCGGCCTACGAGCAGTACTTC. The genes are TRBV4-2 and TRBJ2-7; 7 bases match TRBD1. The length of the CDR3 is 15 residues. V shed 0 bases and J 2 bases; nucleotides not matched to a gene: 4. Germline values: CDR1 LGHNA, CDR2 YNFKEQ.

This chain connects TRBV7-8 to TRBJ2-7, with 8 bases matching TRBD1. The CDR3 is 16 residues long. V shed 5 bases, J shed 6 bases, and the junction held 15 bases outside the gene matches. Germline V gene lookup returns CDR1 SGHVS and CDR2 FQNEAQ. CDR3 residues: CASSGRQGLPSPEQYF. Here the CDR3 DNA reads TGTGCCAGCAGCGGGAGACAGGGGTTACCCTCCCCCGAGCAGTACTTC.

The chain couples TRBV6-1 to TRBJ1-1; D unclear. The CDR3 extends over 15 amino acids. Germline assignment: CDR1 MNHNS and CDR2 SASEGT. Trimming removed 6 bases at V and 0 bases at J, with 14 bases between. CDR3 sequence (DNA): TGTGCCAGCAGCCGACCCAGCACCGTGAACACTGAAGCTTTCTTT. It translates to CASSRPSTVNTEAFF.

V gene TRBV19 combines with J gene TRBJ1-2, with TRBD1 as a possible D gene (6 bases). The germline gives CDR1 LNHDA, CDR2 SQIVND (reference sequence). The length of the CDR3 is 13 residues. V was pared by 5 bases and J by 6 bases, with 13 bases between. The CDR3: CASSHQQGDGYTF. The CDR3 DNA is TGTGCCAGTAGTCACCAACAGGGCGATGGCTACACCTTC.

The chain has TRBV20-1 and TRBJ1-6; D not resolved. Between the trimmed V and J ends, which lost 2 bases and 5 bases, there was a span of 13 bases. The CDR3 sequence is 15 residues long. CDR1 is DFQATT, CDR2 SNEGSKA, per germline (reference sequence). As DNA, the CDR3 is TGCAGTGCTAGAAAGGGAAGCGGAGATAATTCACCCCTCCACTTT. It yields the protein CSARKGSGDNSPLHF.

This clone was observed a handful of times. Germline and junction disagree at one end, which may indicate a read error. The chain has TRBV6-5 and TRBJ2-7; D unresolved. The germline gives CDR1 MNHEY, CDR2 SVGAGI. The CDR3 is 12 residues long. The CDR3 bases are TGTGCCAGCAGTGACTCCCCCTACGAGCAGTACTTC. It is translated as CASSDSPYEQYF.

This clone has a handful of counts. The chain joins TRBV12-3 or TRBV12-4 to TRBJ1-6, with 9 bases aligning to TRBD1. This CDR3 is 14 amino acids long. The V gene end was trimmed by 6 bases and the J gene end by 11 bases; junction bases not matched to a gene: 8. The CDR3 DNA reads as TGTGCCAGCAGACGGGGACAGGGCGGGACACCCCTCCACTTT. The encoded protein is CASRRGQGGTPLHF.

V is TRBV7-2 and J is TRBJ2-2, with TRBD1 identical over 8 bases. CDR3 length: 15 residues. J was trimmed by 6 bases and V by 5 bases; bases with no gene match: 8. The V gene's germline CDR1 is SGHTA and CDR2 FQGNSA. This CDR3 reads CASSLMGQAAGELFF. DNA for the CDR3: TGTGCCAGCAGCCTCATGGGACAGGCGGCCGGGGAGCTGTTTTTT.

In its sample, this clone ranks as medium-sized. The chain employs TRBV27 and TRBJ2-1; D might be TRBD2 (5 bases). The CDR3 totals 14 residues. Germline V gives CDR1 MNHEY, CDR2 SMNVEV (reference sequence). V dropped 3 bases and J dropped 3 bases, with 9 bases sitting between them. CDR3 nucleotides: TGTGCCAGCAGTTTCGGGAACAGCTACAATGAGCAGTTCTTC. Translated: CASSFGNSYNEQFF.

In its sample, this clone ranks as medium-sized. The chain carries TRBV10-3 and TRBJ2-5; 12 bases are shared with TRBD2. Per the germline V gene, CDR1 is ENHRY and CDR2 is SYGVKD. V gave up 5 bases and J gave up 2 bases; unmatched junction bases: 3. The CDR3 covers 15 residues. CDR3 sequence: CAISRTSGGQETQYF. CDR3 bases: TGTGCCATCAGTCGAACTAGCGGGGGGCAAGAGACCCAGTACTTC.

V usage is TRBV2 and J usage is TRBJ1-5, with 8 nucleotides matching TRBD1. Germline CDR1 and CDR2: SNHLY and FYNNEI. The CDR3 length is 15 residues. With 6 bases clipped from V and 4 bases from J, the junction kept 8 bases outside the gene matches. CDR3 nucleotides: TGTGCCAGCAGCTCAGGACAGGGTTGGAATCAGCCCCAGCATTTT. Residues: CASSSGQGWNQPQHF. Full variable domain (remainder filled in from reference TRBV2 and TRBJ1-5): EPEVTQTPSHQVTQMGQEVILRCVPISNHLYFYWYRQILGQKVEFLVSFYNNEISEKSEIFDDQFSVERPDGSNFTLKIRSTKLEDSAMYFCASSSGQGWNQPQHFGDGTRLSIL.

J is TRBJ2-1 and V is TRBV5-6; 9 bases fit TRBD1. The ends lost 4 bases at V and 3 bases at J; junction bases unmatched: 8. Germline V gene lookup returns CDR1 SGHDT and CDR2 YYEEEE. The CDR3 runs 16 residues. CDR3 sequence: CASSPDRGEVYNEQFF. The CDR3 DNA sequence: TGTGCCAGCAGCCCTGACAGGGGGGAAGTCTACAATGAGCAGTTCTTC.

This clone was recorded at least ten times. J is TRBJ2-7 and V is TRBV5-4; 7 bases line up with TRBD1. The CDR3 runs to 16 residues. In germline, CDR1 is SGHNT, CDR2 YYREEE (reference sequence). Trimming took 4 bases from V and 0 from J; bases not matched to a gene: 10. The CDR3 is CASSPRTGQSSYEQYF. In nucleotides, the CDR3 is TGTGCCAGCAGCCCCAGGACAGGCCAAAGCTCCTACGAGCAGTACTTC.

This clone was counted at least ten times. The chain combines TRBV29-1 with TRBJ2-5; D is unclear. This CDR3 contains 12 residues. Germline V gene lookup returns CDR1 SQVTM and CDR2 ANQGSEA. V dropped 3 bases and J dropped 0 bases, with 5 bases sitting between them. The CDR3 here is CSVDGDQETQYF. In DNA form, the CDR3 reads TGCAGCGTTGATGGGGACCAAGAGACCCAGTACTTC.

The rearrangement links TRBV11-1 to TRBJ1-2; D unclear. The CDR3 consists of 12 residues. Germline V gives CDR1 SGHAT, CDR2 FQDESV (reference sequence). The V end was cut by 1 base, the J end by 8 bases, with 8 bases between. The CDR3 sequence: CASSLDEQGYTF. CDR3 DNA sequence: TGTGCCAGCAGCTTAGATGAACAAGGCTACACCTTC.

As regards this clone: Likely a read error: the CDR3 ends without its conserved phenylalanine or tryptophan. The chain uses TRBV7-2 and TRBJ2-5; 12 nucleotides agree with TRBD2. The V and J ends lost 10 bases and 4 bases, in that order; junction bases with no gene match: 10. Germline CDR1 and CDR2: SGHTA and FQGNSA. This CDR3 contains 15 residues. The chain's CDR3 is CANRPSGGAGETQYL. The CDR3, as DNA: TGTGCCAACAGGCCTAGCGGGGGGGCCGGAGAGACCCAGTACCTC.

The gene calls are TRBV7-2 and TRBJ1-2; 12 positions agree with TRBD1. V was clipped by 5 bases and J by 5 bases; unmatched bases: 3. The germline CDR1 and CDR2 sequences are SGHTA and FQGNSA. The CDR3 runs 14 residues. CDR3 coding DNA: TGTGCCAGCAGCCCGGGACAGGGGGCGTATGGCTACACCTTC. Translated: CASSPGQGAYGYTF.

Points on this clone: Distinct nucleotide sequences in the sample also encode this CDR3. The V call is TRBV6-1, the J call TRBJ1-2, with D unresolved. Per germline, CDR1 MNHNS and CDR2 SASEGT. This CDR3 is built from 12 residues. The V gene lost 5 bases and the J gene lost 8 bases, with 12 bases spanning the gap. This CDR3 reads CASSPRGFGYTF. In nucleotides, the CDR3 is TGTGCCAGCAGTCCCCGAGGTTTCGGCTACACCTTC.

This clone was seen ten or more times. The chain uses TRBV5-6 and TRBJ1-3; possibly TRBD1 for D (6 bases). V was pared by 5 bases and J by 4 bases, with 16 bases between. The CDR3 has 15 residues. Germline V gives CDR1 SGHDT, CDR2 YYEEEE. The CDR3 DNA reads TGTGCCAGCAGTGCCTCAGGGGATCTGGGAAACACCATATATTTT. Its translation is CASSASGDLGNTIYF.

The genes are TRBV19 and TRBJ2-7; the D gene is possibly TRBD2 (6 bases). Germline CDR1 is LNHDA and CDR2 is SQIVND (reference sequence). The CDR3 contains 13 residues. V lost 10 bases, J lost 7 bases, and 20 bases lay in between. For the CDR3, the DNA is TGTGCCACCACCTCCGGGAGAACGGGAGAGCAGTACTTC. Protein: CATTSGRTGEQYF.

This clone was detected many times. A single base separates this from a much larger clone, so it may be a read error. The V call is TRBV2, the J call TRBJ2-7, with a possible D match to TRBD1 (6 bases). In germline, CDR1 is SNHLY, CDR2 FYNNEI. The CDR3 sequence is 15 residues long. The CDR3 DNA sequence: TGTGCCAGCGGTGAAGCGATGGACAGATCCTACGAGCAGTACTTC. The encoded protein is CASGEAMDRSYEQYF.

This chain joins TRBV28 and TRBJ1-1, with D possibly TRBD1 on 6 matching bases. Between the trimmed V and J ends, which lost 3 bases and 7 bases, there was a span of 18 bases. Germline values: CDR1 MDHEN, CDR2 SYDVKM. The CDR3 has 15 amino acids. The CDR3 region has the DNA TGTGCCAGCAGTTTTGGTTTGGGGGGGGCTGATGAAGCTTTCTTT. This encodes CASSFGLGGADEAFF.

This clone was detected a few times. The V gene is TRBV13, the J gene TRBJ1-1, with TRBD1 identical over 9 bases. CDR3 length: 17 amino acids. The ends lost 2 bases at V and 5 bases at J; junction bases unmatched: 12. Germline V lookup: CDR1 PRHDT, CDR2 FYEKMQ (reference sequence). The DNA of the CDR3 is TGTGCCAGCAGCTTACTTCGTAAAGACAGGGGGTGGACTGAAGCTTTCTTT. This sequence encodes CASSLLRKDRGWTEAFF.

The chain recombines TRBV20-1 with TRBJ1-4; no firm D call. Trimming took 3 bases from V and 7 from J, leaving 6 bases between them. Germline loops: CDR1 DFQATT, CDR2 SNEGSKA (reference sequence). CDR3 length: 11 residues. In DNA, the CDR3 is TGCAGTGCTAGGGGCTTTGAAAAACTGTTTTTT. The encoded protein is CSARGFEKLFF.

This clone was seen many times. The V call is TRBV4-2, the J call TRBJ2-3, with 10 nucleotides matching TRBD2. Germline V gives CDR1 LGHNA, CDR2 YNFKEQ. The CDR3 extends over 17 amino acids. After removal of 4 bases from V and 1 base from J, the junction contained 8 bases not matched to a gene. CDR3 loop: CASSRNPLAGGTDTQYF. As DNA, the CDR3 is TGTGCCAGCAGCCGGAACCCTCTAGCGGGGGGCACAGATACGCAGTATTTT.

CDR3 DNA sequence: TGTGCCAGCAGTTTATTTAGCGGGAGCACAGATACGCAGTATTTT. This codes for CASSLFSGSTDTQYF. V usage is TRBV28 and J usage is TRBJ2-3; 7 nucleotides match TRBD2. Germline CDR1 reads MDHEN; CDR2 reads SYDVKM. This CDR3 has 15 amino acids. The V and J ends lost 1 base and 0 bases, in that order; junction bases with no gene match: 1.